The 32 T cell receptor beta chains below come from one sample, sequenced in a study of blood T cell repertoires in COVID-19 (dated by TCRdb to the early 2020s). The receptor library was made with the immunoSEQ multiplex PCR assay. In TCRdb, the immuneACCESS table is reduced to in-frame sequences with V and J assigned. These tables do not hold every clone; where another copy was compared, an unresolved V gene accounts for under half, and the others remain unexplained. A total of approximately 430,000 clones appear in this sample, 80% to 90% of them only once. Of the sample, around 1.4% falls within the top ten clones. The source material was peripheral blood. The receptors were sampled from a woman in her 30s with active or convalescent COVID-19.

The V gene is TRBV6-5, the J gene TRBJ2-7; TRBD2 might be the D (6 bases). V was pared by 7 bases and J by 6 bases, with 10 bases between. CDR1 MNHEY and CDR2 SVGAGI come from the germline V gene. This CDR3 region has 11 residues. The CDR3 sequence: CASTVEGEQYF. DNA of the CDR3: TGTGCCAGCACGGTGGAGGGCGAGCAGTACTTC.

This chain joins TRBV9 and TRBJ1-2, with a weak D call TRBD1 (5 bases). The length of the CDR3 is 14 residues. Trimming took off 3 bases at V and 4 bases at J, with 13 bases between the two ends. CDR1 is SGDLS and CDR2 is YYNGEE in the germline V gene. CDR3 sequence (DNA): TGTGCCAGCAGCGATCGGGGGAGCTTCTATGGCTACACCTTC. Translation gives CASSDRGSFYGYTF.

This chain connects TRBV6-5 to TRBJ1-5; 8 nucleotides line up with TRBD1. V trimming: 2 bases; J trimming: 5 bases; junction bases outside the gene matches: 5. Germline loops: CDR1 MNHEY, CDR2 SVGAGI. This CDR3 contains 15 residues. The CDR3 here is CASSYTGGTDQPQHF. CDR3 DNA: TGTGCCAGCAGTTACACAGGGGGTACTGATCAGCCCCAGCATTTT.

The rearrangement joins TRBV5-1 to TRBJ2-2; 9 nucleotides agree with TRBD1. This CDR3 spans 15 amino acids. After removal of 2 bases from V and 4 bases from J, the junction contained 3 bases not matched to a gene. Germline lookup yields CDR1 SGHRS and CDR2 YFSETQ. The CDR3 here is CASSLQGATTGELFF. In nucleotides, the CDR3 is TGCGCCAGCAGCTTACAGGGGGCGACCACCGGGGAGCTGTTTTTT.

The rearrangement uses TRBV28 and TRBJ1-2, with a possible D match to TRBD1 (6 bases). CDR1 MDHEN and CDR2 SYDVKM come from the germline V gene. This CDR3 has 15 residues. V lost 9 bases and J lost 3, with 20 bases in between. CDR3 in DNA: TGTGCCAGTCGTACTCCCGGACAGCGGTACTATGGCTACACCTTC. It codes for CASRTPGQRYYGYTF.

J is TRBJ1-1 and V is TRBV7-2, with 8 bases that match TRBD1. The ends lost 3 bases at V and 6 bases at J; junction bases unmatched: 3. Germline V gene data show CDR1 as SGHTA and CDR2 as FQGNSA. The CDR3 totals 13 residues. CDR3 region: CASSLIQGAEAFF. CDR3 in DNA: TGTGCCAGCAGCTTGATACAGGGGGCTGAAGCTTTCTTT.

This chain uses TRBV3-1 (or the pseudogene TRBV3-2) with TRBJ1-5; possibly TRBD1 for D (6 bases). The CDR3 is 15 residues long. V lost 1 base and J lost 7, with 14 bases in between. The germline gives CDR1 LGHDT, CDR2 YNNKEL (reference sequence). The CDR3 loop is CASSQVAGVSQPQHF. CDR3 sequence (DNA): TGTGCCAGCAGCCAAGTTGCAGGGGTCAGCCAGCCCCAGCATTTT.

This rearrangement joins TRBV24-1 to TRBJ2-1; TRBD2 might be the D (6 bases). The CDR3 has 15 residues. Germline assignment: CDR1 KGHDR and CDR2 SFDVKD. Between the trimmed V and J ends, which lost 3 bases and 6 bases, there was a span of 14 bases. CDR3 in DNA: TGTGCCACCAGTGATCCTTTAGGAGGGAGCAATGAGCAGTTCTTC. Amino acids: CATSDPLGGSNEQFF.

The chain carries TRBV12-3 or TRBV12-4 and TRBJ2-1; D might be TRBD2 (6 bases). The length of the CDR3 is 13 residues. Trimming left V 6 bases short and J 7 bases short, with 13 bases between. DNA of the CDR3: TGTGCCAGCAGCGGGAGTACTAAGAATGAGCAGTTCTTC. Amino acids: CASSGSTKNEQFF.

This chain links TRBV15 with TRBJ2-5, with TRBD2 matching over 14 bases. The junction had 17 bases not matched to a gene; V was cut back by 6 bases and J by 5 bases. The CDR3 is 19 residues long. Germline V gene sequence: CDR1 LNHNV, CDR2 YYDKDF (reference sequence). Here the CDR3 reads CATSPSGTSGGIRGETQYF. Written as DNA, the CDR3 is TGTGCCACCAGTCCGAGTGGGACTAGCGGGGGTATTCGGGGCGAGACCCAGTACTTC.

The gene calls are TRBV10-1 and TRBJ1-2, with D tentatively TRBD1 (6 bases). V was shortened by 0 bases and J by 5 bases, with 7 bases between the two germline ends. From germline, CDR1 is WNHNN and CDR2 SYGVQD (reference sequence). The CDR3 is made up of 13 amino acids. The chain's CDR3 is CASSESTGYGYTF. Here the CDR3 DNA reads TGCGCCAGCAGTGAGTCTACAGGGTATGGCTACACCTTC.

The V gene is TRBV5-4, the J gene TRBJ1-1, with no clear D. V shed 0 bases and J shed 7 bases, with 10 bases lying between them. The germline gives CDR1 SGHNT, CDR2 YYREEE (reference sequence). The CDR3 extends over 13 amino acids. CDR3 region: CASSLGRGFEAFF. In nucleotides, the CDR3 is TGTGCCAGCAGCTTGGGACGGGGATTTGAAGCTTTCTTT. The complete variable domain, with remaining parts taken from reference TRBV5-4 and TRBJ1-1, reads ETGVTQSPTHLIKTRGQQVTLRCSSQSGHNTVSWYQQALGQGPQFIFQYYREEENGRGNFPPRFSGLQFPNYSSELNVNALELDDSALYLCASSLGRGFEAFFGQGTRLTVV.

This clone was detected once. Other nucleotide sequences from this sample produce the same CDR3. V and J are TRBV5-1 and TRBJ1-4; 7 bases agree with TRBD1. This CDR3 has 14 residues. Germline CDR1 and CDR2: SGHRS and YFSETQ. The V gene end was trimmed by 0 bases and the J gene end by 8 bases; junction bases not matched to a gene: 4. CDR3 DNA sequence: TGCGCCAGCAGCTTGGACAGGGGTGGCGAAAAACTGTTTTTT. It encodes CASSLDRGGEKLFF.

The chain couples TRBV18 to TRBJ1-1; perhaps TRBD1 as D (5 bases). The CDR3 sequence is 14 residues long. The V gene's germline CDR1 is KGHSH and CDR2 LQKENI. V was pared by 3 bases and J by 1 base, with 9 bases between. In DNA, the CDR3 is TGTGCCAGCTCACCGACAGACACGAACACTGAAGCTTTCTTT. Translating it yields CASSPTDTNTEAFF. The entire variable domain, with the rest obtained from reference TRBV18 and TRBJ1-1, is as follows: NAGVMQNPRHLVRRRGQEARLRCSPMKGHSHVYWYRQLPEEGLKFMVYLQKENIIDESGMPKERFSAEFPKEGPSILRIQQVVRGDSAAYFCASSPTDTNTEAFFGQGTRLTVV.

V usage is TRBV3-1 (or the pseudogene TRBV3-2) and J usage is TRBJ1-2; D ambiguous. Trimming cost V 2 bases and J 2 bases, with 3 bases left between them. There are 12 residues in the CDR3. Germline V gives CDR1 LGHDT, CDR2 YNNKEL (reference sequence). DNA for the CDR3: TGTGCCAGCAGCCAACTGAACTATGGCTACACCTTC. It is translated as CASSQLNYGYTF.

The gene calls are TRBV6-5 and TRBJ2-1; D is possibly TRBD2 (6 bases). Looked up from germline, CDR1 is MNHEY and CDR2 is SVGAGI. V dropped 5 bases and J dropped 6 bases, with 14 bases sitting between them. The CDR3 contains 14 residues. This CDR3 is CASSSGGFGNEQFF. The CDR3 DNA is TGTGCCAGCAGTAGCGGAGGGTTCGGCAATGAGCAGTTCTTC.

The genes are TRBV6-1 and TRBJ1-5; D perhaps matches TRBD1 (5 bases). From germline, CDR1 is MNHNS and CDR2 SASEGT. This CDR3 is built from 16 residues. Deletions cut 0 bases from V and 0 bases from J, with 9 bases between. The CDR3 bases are TGTGCCAGCAGTGAAGCCAGGGCGTATAGCAATCAGCCCCAGCATTTT. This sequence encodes CASSEARAYSNQPQHF.

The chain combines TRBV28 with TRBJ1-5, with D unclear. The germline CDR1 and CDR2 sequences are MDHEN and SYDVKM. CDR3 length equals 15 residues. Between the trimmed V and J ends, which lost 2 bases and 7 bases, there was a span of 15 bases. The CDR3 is CASSLPGWQRQPQHF. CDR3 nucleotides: TGTGCCAGCAGTTTACCGGGATGGCAGCGACAGCCCCAGCATTTT.

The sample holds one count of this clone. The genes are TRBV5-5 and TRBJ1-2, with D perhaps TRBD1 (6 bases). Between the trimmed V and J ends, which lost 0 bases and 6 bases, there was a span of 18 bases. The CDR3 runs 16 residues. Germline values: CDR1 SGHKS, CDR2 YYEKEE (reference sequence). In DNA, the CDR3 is TGTGCCAGCAGCTTGGGTGGGGGCGCCACCTCGAATGGCTACACCTTC. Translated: CASSLGGGATSNGYTF.

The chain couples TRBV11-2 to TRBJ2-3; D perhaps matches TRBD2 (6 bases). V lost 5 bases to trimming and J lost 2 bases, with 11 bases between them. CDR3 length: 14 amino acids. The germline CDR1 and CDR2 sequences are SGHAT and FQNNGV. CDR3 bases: TGTGCCAGCAGCCGAGGAGGGGCCACAGATACGCAGTATTTT. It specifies CASSRGGATDTQYF.

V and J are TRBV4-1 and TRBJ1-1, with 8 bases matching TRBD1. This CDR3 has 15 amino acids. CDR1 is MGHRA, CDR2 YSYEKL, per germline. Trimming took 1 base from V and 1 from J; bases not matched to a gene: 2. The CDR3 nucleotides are TGCGCCAGCAGCCAAGCCCAGGGGGCGAACACTGAAGCTTTCTTT. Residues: CASSQAQGANTEAFF.

As DNA, the CDR3 is TGCGCCAGCAGCTTGGCAGGGGGCTCTGGGGCCAACGTCCTGACTTTC. It codes for CASSLAGGSGANVLTF. This chain joins TRBV5-1 and TRBJ2-6; TRBD1 aligns across 7 bases. From germline, CDR1 is SGHRS and CDR2 YFSETQ. With V trimmed by 0 bases and J by 0 bases, 0 bases remained unmatched. This CDR3 has 16 residues.

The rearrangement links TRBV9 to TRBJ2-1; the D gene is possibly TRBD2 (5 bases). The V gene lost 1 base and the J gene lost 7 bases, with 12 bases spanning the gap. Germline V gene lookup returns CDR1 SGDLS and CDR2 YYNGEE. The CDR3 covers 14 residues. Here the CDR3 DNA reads TGTGCCAGCAGCGTAATGGACTGGACGAATGAGCAGTTCTTC. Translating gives CASSVMDWTNEQFF.

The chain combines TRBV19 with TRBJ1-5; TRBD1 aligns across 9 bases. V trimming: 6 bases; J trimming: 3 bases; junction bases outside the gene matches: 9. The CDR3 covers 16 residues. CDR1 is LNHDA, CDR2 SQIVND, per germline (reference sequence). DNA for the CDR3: TGTGCCAGTAGACCGGGACAGGGATTAATCAATCAGCCCCAGCATTTT. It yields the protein CASRPGQGLINQPQHF.

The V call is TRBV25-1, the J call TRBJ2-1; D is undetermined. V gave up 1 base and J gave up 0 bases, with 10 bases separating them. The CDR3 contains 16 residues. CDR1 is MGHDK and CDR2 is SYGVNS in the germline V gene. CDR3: CASSELRHSSYNEQFF. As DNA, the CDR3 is TGTGCCAGCAGTGAATTGAGACACAGCTCCTACAATGAGCAGTTCTTC.

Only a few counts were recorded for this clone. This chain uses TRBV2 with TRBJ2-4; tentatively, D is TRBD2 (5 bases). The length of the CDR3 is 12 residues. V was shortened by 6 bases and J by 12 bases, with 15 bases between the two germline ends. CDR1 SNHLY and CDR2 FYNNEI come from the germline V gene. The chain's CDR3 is CASSAPRAGQYF. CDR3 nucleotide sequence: TGTGCCAGCAGCGCGCCCCGCGCGGGTCAGTACTTC.

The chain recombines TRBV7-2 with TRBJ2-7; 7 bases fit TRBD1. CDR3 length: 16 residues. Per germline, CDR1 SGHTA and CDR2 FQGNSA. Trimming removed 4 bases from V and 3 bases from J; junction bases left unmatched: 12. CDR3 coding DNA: TGTGCCAGCAGCTCGAGTGACAGGGTAGCTTTCTACGAGCAGTACTTC. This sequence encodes CASSSSDRVAFYEQYF.

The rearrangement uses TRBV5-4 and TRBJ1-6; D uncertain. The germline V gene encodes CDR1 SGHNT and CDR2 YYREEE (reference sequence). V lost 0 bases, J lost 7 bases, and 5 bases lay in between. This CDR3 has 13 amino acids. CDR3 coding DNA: TGTGCCAGCAGCTTGGCCGGGAATTCACCCCTCCACTTT. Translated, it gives CASSLAGNSPLHF.

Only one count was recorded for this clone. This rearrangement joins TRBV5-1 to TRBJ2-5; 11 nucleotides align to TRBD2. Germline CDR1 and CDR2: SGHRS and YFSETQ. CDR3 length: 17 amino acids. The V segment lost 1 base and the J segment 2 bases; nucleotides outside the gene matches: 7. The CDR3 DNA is TGCGCCAGCAGCTTGTGGGCGCTAGCGGGGGGTCAAGAGACCCAGTACTTC. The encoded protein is CASSLWALAGGQETQYF.

The CDR3 bases are TGCGCCAGCAGCTTGAATGCAGGGAACACCGGGGAGCTGTTTTTT. Protein sequence: CASSLNAGNTGELFF. The V call is TRBV5-1, the J call TRBJ2-2; D is ambiguous. This CDR3 is 15 amino acids long. Germline values: CDR1 SGHRS, CDR2 YFSETQ. The ends were cut back, 1 base at V and 1 base at J, with 8 bases in the middle.

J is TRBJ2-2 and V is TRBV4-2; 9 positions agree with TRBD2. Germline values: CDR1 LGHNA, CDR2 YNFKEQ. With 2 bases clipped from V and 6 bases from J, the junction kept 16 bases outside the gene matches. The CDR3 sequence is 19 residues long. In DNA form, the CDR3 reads TGTGCCAGCAGCCAAAGTCTTGCGGGACTAGCTTCGCTCTCCGGGGAGCTGTTTTTT. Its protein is CASSQSLAGLASLSGELFF.

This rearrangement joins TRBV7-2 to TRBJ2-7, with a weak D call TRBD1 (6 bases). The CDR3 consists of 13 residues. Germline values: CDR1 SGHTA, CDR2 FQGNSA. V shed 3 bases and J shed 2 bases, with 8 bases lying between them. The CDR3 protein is CASSFQGPYEQYF. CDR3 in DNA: TGTGCCAGCAGCTTTCAGGGGCCCTACGAGCAGTACTTC.